The entry below describes one TCR beta chain. Its antigen remains unidentified. These data belong to a study of neoadjuvant anti-PD-1 for oral cavity cancer. General study findings and limits: Only three patients per response group were TCR-analyzed; validation needed.

Germline CDR1 and CDR2: MNHNS and SASEGT. V dropped 6 bases and J dropped 4; count of bases not matched to a gene: 8. There are 15 residues in the CDR3. Profiled with immunoSEQ multiplex PCR; TCRdb holds only in-frame clones, not every one. The sample includes 75,000 or so clones, approximately 80% of them seen just once. PBMCs were not maintained or expanded in culture before analysis. The starting material was PBMCs, obtained before nivolumab (anti-PD-1) treatment. The TCR comes from a person aged 40 to 85 with oral cavity squamous cell carcinoma. The rearrangement uses TRBV6-1 and TRBJ2-3; 9 bases align to TRBD2. For the CDR3, the DNA is TGTGCCAGCAGAGCCGGGACTAGCCCATCAGATACGCAGTATTTT. This sequence encodes CASRAGTSPSDTQYF.